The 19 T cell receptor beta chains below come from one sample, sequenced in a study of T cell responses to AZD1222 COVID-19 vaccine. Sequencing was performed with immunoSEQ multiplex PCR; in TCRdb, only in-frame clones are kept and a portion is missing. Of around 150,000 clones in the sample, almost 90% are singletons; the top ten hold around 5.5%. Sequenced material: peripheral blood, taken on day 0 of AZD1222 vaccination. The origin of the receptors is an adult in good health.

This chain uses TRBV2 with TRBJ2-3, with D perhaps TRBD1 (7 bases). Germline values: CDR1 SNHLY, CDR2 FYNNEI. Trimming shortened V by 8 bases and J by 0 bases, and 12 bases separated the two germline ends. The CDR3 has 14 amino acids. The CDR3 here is CASGGTESTDTQYF. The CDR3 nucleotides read TGTGCCAGCGGAGGGACAGAGAGCACAGATACGCAGTATTTT.

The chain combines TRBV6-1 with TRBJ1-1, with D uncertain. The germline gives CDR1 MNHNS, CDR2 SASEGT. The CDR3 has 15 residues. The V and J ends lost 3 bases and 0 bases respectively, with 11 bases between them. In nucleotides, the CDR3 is TGTGCCAGCAGTGAGATCAGAAGCTTGAACACTGAAGCTTTCTTT. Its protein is CASSEIRSLNTEAFF.

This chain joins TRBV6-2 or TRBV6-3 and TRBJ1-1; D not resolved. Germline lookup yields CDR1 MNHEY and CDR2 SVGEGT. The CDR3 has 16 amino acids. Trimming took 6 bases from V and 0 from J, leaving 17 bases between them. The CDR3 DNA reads TGTGCCAGCAGCCCCTCGGGTGAGGGAATGAACACTGAAGCTTTCTTT. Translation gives CASSPSGEGMNTEAFF.

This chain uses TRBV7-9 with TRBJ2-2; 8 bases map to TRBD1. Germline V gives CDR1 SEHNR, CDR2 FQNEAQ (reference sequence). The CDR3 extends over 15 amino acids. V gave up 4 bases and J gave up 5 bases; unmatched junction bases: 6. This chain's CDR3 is CASSYGQGWTGELFF. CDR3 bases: TGTGCCAGCAGCTATGGACAGGGTTGGACCGGGGAGCTGTTTTTT.

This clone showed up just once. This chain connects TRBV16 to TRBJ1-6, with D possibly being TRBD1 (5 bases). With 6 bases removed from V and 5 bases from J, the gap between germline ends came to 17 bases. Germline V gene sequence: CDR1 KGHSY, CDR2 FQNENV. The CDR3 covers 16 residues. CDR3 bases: TGTGCCAGCAGACGAAGCCGGGACGCCAATAATTCACCCCTCCACTTT. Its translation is CASRRSRDANNSPLHF.

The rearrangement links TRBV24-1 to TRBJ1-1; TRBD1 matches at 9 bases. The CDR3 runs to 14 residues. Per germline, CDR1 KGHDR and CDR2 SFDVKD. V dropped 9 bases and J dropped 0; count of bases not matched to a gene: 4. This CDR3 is CATRGTGMNTEAFF. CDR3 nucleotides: TGTGCCACCCGGGGGACAGGGATGAACACTGAAGCTTTCTTT.

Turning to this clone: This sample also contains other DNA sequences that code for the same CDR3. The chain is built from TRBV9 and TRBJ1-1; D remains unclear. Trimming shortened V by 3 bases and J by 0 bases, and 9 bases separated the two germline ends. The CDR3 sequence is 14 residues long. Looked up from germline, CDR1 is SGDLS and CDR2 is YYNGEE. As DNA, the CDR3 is TGTGCCAGCAGCGCGGGTGGACTGAACACTGAAGCTTTCTTT. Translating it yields CASSAGGLNTEAFF.

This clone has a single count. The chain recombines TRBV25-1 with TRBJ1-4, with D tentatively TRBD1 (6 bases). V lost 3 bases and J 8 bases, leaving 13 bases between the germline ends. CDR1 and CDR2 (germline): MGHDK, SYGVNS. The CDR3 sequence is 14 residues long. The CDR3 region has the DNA TGTGCCAGCAGTGACCCCGCGGGGGGCGAAAAACTGTTTTTT. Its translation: CASSDPAGGEKLFF.

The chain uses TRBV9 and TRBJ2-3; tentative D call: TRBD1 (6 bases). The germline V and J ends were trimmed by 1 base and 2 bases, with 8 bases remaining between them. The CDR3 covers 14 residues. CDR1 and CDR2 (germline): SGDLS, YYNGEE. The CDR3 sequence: CASSVQGNTDTQYF. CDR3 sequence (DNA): TGTGCCAGCAGCGTACAGGGGAACACAGATACGCAGTATTTT.

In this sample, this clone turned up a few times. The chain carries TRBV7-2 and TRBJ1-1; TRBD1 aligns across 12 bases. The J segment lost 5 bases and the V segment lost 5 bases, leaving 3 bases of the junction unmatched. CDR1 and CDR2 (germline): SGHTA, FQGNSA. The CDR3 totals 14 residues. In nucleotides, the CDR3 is TGTGCCAGCAGCCGGGACAGGGGGCGGACTGAAGCTTTCTTT. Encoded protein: CASSRDRGRTEAFF.

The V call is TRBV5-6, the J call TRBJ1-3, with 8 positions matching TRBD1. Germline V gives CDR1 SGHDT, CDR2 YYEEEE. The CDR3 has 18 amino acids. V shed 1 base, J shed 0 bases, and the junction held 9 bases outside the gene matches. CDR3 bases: TGTGCCAGCAGCTTGTTGCGACAGGGGTTCCCCTCTGGAAACACCATATATTTT. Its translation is CASSLLRQGFPSGNTIYF. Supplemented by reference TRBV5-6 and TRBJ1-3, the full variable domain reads DAGVTQSPTHLIKTRGQQVTLRCSPKSGHDTVSWYQQALGQGPQFIFQYYEEEERQRGNFPDRFSGHQFPNYSSELNVNALLLGDSALYLCASSLLRQGFPSGNTIYFGEGSWLTVV.

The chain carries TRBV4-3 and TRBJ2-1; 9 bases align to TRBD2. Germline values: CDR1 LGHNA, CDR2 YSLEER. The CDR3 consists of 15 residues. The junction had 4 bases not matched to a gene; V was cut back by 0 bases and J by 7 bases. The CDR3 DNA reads TGCGCCAGCAGCCAAGAGGCGCGGGGGGGTAATGAGCAGTTCTTC. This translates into CASSQEARGGNEQFF.

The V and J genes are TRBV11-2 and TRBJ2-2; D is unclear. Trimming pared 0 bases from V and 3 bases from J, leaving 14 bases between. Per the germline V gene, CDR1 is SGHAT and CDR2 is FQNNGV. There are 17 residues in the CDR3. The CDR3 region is CASSLDLSYWDTGELFF. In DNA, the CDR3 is TGTGCCAGCAGCTTAGATCTGAGTTATTGGGACACCGGGGAGCTGTTTTTT.

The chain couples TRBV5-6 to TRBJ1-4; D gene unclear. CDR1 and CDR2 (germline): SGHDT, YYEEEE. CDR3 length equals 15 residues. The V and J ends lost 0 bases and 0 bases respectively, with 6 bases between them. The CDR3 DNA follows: TGTGCCAGCAGCTTGGAGGCGGCAACTAATGAAAAACTGTTTTTT. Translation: CASSLEAATNEKLFF.

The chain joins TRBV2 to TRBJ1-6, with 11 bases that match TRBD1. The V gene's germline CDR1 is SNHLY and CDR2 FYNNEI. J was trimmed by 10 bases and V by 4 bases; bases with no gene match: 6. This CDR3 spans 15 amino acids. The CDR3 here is CASSVRTGGGSPLHF. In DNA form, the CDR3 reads TGTGCCAGCAGTGTCCGGACAGGGGGCGGATCACCCCTCCACTTT.

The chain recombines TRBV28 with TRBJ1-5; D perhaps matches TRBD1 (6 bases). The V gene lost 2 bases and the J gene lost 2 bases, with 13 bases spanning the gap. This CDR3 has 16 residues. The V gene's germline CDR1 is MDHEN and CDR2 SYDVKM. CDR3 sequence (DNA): TGTGCCAGCAGTTTACTGTTACCAGGGGGCAATCAGCCCCAGCATTTT. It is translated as CASSLLLPGGNQPQHF.

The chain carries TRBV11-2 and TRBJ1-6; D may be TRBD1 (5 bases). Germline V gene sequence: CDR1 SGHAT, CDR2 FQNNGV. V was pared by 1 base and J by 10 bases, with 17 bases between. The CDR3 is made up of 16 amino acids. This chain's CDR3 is CASSLGTAGFRSPLHF. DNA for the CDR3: TGTGCCAGCAGCTTAGGAACTGCAGGGTTTCGGTCACCCCTCCACTTT.

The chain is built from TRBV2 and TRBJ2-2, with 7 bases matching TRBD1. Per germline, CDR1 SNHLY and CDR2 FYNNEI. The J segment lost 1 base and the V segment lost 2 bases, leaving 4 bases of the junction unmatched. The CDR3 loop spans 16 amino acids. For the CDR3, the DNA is TGTGCCAGCAGTGAACAGGGGGTGCTGAACACCGGGGAGCTGTTTTTT. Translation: CASSEQGVLNTGELFF.

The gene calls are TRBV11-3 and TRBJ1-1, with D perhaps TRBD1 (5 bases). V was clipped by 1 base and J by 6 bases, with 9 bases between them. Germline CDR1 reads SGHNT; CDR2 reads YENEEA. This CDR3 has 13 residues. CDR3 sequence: CASSLAGSAEAFF. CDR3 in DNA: TGTGCCAGCAGCTTAGCAGGGAGTGCTGAAGCTTTCTTT.